Below, one TCR beta chain is given with its context. Its antigen is currently unknown. This specimen belongs to a study of beta chain features in type 1 diabetes. TCRB transcripts that were expressed got sequenced, as all of the isolated RNA had been reverse transcribed. Each sample of naive, central memory or regulatory T cells had, on average, roughly 3.5 million reads. Assay used: immunoSEQ multiplex PCR; TCRdb lists only in-frame clones, some missing. The table shows 200,000 to 250,000 clones, with about 10% occurring only once. CDR3 length: 16 residues. Germline V lookup: CDR1 SGHRS, CDR2 YFSETQ. Between the trimmed V and J ends, which lost 4 bases and 5 bases, there was a span of 22 bases. Findings and limits, study-wide: TCRB repertoires of naive, central memory and Treg cells appeared more similar among patients than among healthy donors. Researchers caution that PCR might favor shorter templates, equally among patients and controls.

One heparinised blood draw averaging about 116 mL was given by each donor. The chain has TRBV5-1 and TRBJ2-7; perhaps TRBD1 as D (6 bases). What was sequenced was naive CD4+ T cells from blood. The TCR was taken from a woman aged 18-30 years in good health. This CDR3 is CASSRNVGHSPDEQYF. The CDR3, as DNA: TGCGCCAGCAGCCGGAATGTGGGACACTCGCCTGACGAGCAGTACTTC.